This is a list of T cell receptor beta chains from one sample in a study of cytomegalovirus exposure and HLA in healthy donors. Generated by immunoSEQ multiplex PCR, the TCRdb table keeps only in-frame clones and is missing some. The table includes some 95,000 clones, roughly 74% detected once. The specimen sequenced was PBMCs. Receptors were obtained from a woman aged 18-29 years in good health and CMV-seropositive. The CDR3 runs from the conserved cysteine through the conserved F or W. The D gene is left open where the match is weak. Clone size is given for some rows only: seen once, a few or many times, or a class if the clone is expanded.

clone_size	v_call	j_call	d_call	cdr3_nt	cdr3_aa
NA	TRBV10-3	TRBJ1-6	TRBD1	TGTGCCATCAGGGGGACAGGGGGTACGAATTCACCCCTCCACTTT	CAIRGTGGTNSPLHF
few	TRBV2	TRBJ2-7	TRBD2	TGTGCCAGCAGTGAAACTAGCGGGGCCTACGAGCAGTACTTC	CASSETSGAYEQYF
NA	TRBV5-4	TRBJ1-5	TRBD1	TGTGCCAGCAGCTTGTTCGGGGACAGTTACAATCAGCCCCAGCATTTT	CASSLFGDSYNQPQHF
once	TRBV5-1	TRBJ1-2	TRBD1	TGCGCCAGCAGCTCGAACCCCGGGACAGCATATGGCTACACCTTC	CASSSNPGTAYGYTF
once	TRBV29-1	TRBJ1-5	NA	TGCAGCGTAGAGAGGGATAAGGGTCAGCCCCAGCATTTT	CSVERDKGQPQHF
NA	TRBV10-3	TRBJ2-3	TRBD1	TGTGCCATCAGCGACCTAGGGACAGGGGAAGATACGCAGTATTTT	CAISDLGTGEDTQYF
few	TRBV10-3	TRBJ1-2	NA	TGTGCCATCAGTGAGGATAGGGGTGGCTATGGCTACACCTTC	CAISEDRGGYGYTF
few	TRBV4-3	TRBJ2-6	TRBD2	TGCGCCAGCAGCCAGGCTAGCGGGGGGGCCTCTGGGGCCAACGTCCTGACTTTC	CASSQASGGASGANVLTF
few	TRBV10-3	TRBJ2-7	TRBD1	TGTGCCATCGGGACAGGGCGTGAGCAGTACTTC	CAIGTGREQYF
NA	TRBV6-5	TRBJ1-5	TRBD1	TGTGCCAGCAGTGCGACAGGGGGCGCGGGTCAGCCCCAGCATTTT	CASSATGGAGQPQHF
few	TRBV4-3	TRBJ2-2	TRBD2	TGCGCCAGCAGCCCGGTGAAGGCGGGGGGGCCTGCCGGGGAGCTGTTTTTT	CASSPVKAGGPAGELFF
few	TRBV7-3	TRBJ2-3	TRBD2	TGTGCCAGCAGCCCTGGACTAGCGACAGATACGCAGTATTTT	CASSPGLATDTQYF
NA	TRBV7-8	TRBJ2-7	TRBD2	TGTGCCAGCAGCCACCGGACTAGCGTCGAATCCTACGAGCAGTACTTC	CASSHRTSVESYEQYF
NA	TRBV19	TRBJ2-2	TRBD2	TGTGCCAGTAGTATACTAGCGGGGGGCACTAACACCGGGGAGCTGTTTTTT	CASSILAGGTNTGELFF
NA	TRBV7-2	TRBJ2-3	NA	TGTGCCAGCAGCTTTACCCCGGGGACAGATACGCAGTATTTT	CASSFTPGTDTQYF
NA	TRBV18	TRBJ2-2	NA	TGTGCCAGCTCACCTCTACCGGGGAACACCGGGGAGCTGTTTTTT	CASSPLPGNTGELFF
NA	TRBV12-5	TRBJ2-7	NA	TGTGCTAGTGCCCGGCTCTTAGGGCCCGGGGAAGAGCAGTACTTC	CASARLLGPGEEQYF
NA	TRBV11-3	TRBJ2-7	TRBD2	TGTGCCAGCAGCTTATCGGTCGGGAGGTACTACGAGCAGTACTTC	CASSLSVGRYYEQYF
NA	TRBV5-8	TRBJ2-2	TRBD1	TGTGCCAGCAGCCCCTGGACAGGGAACACCGGGGAGCTGTTTTTT	CASSPWTGNTGELFF
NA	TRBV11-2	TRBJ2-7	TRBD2	TGTGCCAGCAGCCCAGCGGGGGATGAGCAGTACTTC	CASSPAGDEQYF
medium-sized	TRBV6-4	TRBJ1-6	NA	TGTGCCAGCAGTGACTCGACAAATTCACCCCTCCACTTT	CASSDSTNSPLHF
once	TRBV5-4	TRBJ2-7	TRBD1	TGTGCCAGCAGCTCGGACAGGGAGATCAACGAGCAGTACTTC	CASSSDREINEQYF
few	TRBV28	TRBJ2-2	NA	TGTGCCAGCAGTTTCGCACAGGGTAGAGGCGGGGAGCTGTTTTTT	CASSFAQGRGGELFF
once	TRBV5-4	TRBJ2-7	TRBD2	TGTGCCAGCAGCCTGGGACTAGCGGGAGACGAGCAGTACTTC	CASSLGLAGDEQYF
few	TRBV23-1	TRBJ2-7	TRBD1	TGCGCCAGCAGTCAATTCGGACAGGAACCCCACGAGCAGTACTTC	CASSQFGQEPHEQYF
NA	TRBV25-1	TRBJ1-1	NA	TGTGCCAGCAGCAGAAGTAACACTGAAGCTTTCTTT	CASSRSNTEAFF
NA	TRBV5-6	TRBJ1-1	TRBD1	TGTGCCAGCAGCTTGGCAGAGGCAGGGGGAATCACTGAAGCTTTCTTT	CASSLAEAGGITEAFF
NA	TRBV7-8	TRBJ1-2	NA	TGTGCCAGCAGCTCCTCGTGGGCTGGGTCCGTTGGCTACACCTTC	CASSSSWAGSVGYTF
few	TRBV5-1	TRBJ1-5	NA	TGCGCCAGCAGCTTAGGTCCCGGCGGGGATCCCCAGCATTTT	CASSLGPGGDPQHF
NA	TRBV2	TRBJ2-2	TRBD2	TGTGCCAGCAGTGGGGGAACTAGCGGTAACACCGGGGAGCTGTTTTTT	CASSGGTSGNTGELFF
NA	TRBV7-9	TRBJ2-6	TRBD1	TGTGCCAGCAGCCCCTGGACAGGGGCCTCTGGGGCCAACGTCCTGACTTTC	CASSPWTGASGANVLTF